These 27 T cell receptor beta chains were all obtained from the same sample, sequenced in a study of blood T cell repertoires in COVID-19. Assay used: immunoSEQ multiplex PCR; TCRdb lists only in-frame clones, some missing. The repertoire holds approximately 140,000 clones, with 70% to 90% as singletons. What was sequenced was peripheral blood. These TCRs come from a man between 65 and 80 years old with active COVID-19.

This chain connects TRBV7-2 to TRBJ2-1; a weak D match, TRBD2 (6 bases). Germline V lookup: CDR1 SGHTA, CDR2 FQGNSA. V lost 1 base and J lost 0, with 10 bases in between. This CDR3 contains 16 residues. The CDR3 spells CASSLELTSSYNEQFF. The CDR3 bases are TGTGCCAGCAGCTTAGAACTGACTAGCTCCTACAATGAGCAGTTCTTC.

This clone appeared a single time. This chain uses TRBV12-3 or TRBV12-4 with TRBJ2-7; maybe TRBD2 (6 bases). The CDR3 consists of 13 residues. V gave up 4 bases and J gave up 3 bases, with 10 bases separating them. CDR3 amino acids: CASSSTRLYEQYF. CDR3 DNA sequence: TGTGCCAGCAGTTCGACTAGGCTCTACGAGCAGTACTTC.

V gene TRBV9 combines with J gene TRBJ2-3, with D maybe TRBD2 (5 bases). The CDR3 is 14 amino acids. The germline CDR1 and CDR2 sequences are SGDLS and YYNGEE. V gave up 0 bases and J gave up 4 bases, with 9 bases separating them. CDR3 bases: TGTGCCAGCAGCGTAGAGGCGGGCCCAGATACGCAGTATTTT. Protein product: CASSVEAGPDTQYF. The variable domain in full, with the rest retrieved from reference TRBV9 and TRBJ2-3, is DSGVTQTPKHLITATGQRVTLRCSPRSGDLSVYWYQQSLDQGLQFLIQYYNGEERAKGNILERFSAQQFPDLHSELNLSSLELGDSALYFCASSVEAGPDTQYFGPGTRLTVL.

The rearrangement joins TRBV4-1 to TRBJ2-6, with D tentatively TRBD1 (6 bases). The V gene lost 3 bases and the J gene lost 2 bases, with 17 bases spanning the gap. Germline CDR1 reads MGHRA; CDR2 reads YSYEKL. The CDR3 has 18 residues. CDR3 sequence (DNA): TGCGCCAGCAGCCAGCGAGCAGGGGTAGTGACTGGGGCCAACGTCCTGACTTTC. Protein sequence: CASSQRAGVVTGANVLTF.

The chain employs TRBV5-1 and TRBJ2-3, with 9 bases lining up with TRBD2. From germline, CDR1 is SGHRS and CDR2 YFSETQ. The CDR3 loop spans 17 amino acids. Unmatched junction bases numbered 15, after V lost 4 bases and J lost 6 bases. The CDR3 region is CASSPTAGAGGRDTQYF. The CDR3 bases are TGCGCCAGCAGCCCGACGGCAGGAGCGGGAGGTCGGGATACGCAGTATTTT. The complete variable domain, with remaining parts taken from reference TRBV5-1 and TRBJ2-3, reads KAGVTQTPRYLIKTRGQQVTLSCSPISGHRSVSWYQQTPGQGLQFLFEYFSETQRNKGNFPGRFSGRQFSNSRSEMNVSTLELGDSALYLCASSPTAGAGGRDTQYFGPGTRLTVL.

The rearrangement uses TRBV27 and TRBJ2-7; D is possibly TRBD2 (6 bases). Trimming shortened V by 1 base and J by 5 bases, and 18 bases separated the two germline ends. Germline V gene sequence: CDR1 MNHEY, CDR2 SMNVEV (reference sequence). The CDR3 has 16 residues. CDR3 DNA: TGTGCCAGCAGTTTATATCAGAATCTGGGGGGAGACGAGCAGTACTTC. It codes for CASSLYQNLGGDEQYF.

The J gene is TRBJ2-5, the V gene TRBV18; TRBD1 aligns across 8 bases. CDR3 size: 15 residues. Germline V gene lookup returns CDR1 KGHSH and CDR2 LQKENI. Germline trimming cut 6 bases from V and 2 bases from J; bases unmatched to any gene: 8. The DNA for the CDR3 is TGTGCCAGCTCCCCCATGAGGGACAGGCAAGAGACCCAGTACTTC. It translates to CASSPMRDRQETQYF.

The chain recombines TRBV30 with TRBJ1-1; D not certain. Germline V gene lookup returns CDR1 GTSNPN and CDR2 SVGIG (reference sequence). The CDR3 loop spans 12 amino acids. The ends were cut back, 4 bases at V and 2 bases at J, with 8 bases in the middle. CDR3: CAWTEGNTEAFF. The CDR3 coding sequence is TGTGCCTGGACCGAGGGTAACACTGAAGCTTTCTTT.

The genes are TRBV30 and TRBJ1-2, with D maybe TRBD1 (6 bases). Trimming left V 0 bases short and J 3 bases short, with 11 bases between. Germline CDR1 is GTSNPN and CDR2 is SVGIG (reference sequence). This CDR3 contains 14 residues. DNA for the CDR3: TGTGCCTGGAGTGTTGGGGGGGCCGACTATGGCTACACCTTC. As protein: CAWSVGGADYGYTF.

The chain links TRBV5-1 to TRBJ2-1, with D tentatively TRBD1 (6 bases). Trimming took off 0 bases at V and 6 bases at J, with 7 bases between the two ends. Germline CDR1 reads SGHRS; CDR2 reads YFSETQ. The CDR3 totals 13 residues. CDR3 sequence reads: CASSLARGNEQFF. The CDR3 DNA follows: TGCGCCAGCAGCTTGGCCAGGGGCAATGAGCAGTTCTTC.

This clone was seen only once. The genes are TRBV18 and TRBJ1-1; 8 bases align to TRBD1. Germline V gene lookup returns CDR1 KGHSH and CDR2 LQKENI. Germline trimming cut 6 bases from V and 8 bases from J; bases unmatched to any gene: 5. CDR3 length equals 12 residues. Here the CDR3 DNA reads TGTGCCAGCTCGCCCACAGGGGGAGAAGCTTTCTTT. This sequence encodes CASSPTGGEAFF.

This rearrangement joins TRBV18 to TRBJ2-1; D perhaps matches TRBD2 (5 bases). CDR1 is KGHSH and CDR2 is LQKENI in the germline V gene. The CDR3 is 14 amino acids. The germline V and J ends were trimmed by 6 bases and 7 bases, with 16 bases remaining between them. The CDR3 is CASSLQRNGNEQFF. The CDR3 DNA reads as TGTGCCAGCTCCCTACAGCGGAATGGGAATGAGCAGTTCTTC.

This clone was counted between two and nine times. CDR3 coding DNA: TGTGCCTGGGGCCCGGGGACTATGTACGAGCAGTACTTC. It translates to CAWGPGTMYEQYF. The chain couples TRBV30 to TRBJ2-7; 7 bases fit TRBD2. The ends lost 5 bases at V and 4 bases at J; junction bases unmatched: 8. The CDR3 is 13 residues long. Germline lookup yields CDR1 GTSNPN and CDR2 SVGIG (reference sequence).

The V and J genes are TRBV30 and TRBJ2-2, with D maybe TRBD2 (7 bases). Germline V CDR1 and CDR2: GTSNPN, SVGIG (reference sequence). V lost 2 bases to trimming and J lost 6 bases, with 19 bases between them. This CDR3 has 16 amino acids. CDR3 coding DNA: TGTGCCTGGAGTCACAAAGGGGGGGGGCTGGCCGGGGAGCTGTTTTTT. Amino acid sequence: CAWSHKGGGLAGELFF.

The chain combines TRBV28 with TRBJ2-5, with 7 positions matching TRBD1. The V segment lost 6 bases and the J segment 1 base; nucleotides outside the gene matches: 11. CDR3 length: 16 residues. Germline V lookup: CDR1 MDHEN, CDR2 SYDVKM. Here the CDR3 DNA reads TGTGCCAGCAGCACAACGGTCAGGGGGACCCAAGAGACCCAGTACTTC. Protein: CASSTTVRGTQETQYF.

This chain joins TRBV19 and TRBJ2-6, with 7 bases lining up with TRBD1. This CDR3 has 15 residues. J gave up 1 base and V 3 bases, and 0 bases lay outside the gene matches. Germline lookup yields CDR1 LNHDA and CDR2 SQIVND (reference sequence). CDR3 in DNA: TGTGCCAGTAGTATGACAGGGTCTGGGGCCAACGTCCTGACTTTC. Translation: CASSMTGSGANVLTF.

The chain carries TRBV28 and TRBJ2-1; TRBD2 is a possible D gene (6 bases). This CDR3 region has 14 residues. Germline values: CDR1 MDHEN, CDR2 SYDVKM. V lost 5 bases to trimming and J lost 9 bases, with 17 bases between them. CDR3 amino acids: CASSPSSSVGEQFF. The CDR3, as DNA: TGTGCCAGCAGTCCGTCATCTAGCGTTGGTGAGCAGTTCTTC.

The CDR3: CASSLGQGWNEQFF. CDR3 coding DNA: TGTGCCAGCAGCTTAGGGCAGGGATGGAATGAGCAGTTCTTC. The chain joins TRBV7-9 to TRBJ2-1; a weak D match, TRBD1 (5 bases). This CDR3 is built from 14 residues. V lost 1 base, J lost 7 bases, and 11 bases lay in between. Per the germline V gene, CDR1 is SEHNR and CDR2 is FQNEAQ (reference sequence).

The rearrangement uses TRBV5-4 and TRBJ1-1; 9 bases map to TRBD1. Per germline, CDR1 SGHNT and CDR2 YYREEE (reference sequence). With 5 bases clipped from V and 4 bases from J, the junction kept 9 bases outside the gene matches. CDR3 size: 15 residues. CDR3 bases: TGTGCCAGCAGACCCGGGACAGGGCCCCTCACTGAAGCTTTCTTT. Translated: CASRPGTGPLTEAFF. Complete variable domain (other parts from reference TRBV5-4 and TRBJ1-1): ETGVTQSPTHLIKTRGQQVTLRCSSQSGHNTVSWYQQALGQGPQFIFQYYREEENGRGNFPPRFSGLQFPNYSSELNVNALELDDSALYLCASRPGTGPLTEAFFGQGTRLTVV.

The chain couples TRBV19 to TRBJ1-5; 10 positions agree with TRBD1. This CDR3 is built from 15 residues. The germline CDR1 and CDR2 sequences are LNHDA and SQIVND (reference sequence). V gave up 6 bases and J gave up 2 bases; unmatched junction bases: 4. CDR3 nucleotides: TGTGCCAGTAGCCCCGGGACAGGGGGCAATCAGCCCCAGCATTTT. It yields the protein CASSPGTGGNQPQHF.

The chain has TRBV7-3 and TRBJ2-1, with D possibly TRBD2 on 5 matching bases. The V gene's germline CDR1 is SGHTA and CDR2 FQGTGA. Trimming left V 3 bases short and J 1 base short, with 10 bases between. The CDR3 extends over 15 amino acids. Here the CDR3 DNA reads TGTGCCAGCAGCTTTGCACTAGTTTCCTACAATGAGCAGTTCTTC. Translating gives CASSFALVSYNEQFF.

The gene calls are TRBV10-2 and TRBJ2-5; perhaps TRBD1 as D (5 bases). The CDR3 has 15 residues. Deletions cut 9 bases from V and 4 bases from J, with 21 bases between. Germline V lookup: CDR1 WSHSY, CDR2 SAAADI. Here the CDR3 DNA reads TGCGCCAGTAGATCGTCAGGGCGAGGTGGAGAGACCCAGTACTTC. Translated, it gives CASRSSGRGGETQYF.

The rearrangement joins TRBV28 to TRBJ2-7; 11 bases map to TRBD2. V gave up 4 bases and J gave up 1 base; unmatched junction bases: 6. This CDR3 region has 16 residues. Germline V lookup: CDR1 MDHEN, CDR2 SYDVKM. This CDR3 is CASSSRTSGFSYEQYF. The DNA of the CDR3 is TGTGCCAGCAGTTCCCGGACTAGCGGGTTTTCCTACGAGCAGTACTTC.

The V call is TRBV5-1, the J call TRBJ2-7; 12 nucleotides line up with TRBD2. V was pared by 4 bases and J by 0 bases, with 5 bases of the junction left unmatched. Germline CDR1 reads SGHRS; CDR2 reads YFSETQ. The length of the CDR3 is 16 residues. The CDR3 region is CASSIGTSGLSYEQYF. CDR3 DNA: TGCGCCAGCAGCATCGGGACTAGCGGGCTCTCCTACGAGCAGTACTTC.

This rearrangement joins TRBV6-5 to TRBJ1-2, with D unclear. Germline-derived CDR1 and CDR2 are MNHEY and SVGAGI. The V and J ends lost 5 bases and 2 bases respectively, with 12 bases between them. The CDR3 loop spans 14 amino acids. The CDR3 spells CASSMAGGNYGYTF. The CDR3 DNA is TGTGCCAGCAGTATGGCAGGTGGAAACTATGGCTACACCTTC.

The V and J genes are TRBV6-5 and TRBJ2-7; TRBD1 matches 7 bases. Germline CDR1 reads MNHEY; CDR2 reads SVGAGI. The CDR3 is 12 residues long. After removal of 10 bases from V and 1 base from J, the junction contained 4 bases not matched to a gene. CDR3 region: CATSRGSYEQYF. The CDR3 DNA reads TGTGCCACCTCCAGGGGGTCCTACGAGCAGTACTTC.

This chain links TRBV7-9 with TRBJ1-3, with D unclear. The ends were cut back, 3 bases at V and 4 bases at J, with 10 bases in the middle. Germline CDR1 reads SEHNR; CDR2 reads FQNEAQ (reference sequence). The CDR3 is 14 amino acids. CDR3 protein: CASSFGRYGNTIYF. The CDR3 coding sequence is TGTGCCAGCAGCTTCGGGAGGTACGGAAACACCATATATTTT.